Shown below are 2 T cell receptor beta chains from a single sample sequenced in a study of cytomegalovirus exposure and HLA in healthy donors. Clones were sequenced by immunoSEQ multiplex PCR, and TCRdb holds only the in-frame ones, with some missing. The data contain 160,000 or so clones, around nine tenths of them singletons. Sequenced: PBMCs. Receptor source: a woman aged 30 to 39 in good health and CMV-seronegative.

The chain employs TRBV30 and TRBJ2-1; TRBD1 aligns across 9 bases. Germline trimming cut 5 bases from V and 4 bases from J; bases unmatched to any gene: 6. The CDR3 consists of 14 residues. Germline values: CDR1 GTSNPN, CDR2 SVGIG (reference sequence). The CDR3 DNA reads TGTGCCTGGGAGTCGGACAGGGGATACAATGAGCAGTTCTTC. Residues: CAWESDRGYNEQFF.

V is TRBV30 and J is TRBJ2-1; the match to TRBD2 covers 7 bases. This CDR3 spans 15 amino acids. Germline V gene data show CDR1 as GTSNPN and CDR2 as SVGIG (reference sequence). The ends lost 8 bases at V and 4 bases at J; junction bases unmatched: 14. The CDR3 sequence is CAHQGRGGSYNEQFF. The CDR3, as DNA: TGTGCCCACCAAGGGCGCGGGGGATCATACAATGAGCAGTTCTTC.